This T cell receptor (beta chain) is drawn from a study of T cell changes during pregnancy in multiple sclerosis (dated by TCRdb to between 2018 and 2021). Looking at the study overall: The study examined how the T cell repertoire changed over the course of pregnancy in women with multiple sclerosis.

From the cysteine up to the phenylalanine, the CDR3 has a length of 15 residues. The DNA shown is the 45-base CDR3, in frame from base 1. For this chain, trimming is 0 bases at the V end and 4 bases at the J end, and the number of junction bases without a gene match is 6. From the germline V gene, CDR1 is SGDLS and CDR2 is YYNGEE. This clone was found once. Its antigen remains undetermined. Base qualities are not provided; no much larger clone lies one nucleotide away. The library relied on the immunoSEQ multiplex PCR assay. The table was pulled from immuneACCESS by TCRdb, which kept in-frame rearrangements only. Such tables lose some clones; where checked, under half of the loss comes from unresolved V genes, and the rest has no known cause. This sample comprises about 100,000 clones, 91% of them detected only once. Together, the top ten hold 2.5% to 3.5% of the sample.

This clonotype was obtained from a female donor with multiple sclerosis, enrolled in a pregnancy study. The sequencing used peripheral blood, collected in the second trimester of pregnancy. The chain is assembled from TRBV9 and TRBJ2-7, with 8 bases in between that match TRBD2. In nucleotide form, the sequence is TGTGCCAGCAGCGTAGGAACGGGAGGGCCGTACGAGCAGTACTTC. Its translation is CASSVGTGGPYEQYF.